The clone carrying this T cell receptor beta chain is termed medium-sized (0.01 to 0.1%). The CDR3 has 14 amino acids. Germline CDR1 ENHRY, CDR2 SYGVKD. V lost 3 bases to trimming and J lost 1 base, with 9 bases between them. 500 ng RNA was reverse transcribed with alpha and beta constant-region primers. Each of the alpha and beta chains got its own library through chain-specific third strand synthesis with indices. From the 5' RACE reads, TCRdb called clonotypes with MiXCR, one entry per CDR3 protein. The table has 10,000 to 15,000 distinct CDR3 sequences, around 9.3% seen once. This specimen belongs to a study of HIV-infected patients and healthy controls. The repertoire came from unfractionated whole blood and reflected all unsorted peripheral T cells.

This chain links TRBV10-3 with TRBJ1-2; no reliable D call. Sequenced material: blood, taken before antiretroviral therapy. The TCR was taken from an adult with HIV infection. The donor label of this sample is uncertain. The CDR3 loop is CAISEGEHNYGYTF. In DNA, the CDR3 is TGTGCCATCAGTGAAGGAGAACATAACTATGGCTACACCTTC.